These 14 T cell receptor beta chains share one sample of origin, sequenced in a study of a mutant IDH1 vaccine in newly diagnosed glioma listed by TCRdb under 2021. According to the study, the label for this sample's time point signals: baseline, week 1 (first vaccination visit). The sample's treatment or condition label is to be understood as: pre-vaccination baseline after standard-of-care therapy. Library preparation employed the immunoSEQ multiplex PCR assay. TCRdb took this table from immuneACCESS and kept in-frame rearrangements with V and J called. Such tables lack part of the clones; where checked against another copy, unresolved V genes explain under half of the gap, and the rest is unexplained. This sample holds around 92,000 clones; 83% were observed only once. Of the sample, 7% to 8% is held by the ten largest clones. Here the sequenced sample was PBMCs, taken from a glioma patient treated with radiotherapy, temozolomide or both. These receptors came from a woman in her fifties or sixties with glioma.

This chain links TRBV7-3 with TRBJ2-1; D gene unclear. The ends were cut back, 2 bases at V and 8 bases at J, with 4 bases in the middle. Germline V lookup: CDR1 SGHTA, CDR2 FQGTGA. The CDR3 has 11 amino acids. The CDR3 sequence is CASSLYYEQFF. The CDR3 bases are TGTGCCAGCAGCTTATACTATGAGCAGTTCTTC.

This clone occurred a few times. The chain carries TRBV27 and TRBJ1-6; D is undetermined. This CDR3 is 16 amino acids long. Germline values: CDR1 MNHEY, CDR2 SMNVEV (reference sequence). V was clipped by 7 bases and J by 0 bases, with 13 bases between them. CDR3 DNA sequence: TGTGCCAGCATAGAGCGGCTGAGCTCCTATAATTCACCCCTCCACTTT. Its protein is CASIERLSSYNSPLHF.

This sequence joins TRBV11-3 and TRBJ2-2; 14 bases match TRBD2. Trimming at V came to 5 bases and at J to 6 bases, leaving 5 bases not matched to a gene. This CDR3 comprises 16 residues. From germline, CDR1 is SGHNT and CDR2 YENEEA. Here the CDR3 reads CASSPGTSGGSGELFF. Here the CDR3 DNA reads TGTGCCAGCAGCCCGGGGACTAGCGGGGGATCCGGGGAGCTGTTTTTT.

V usage is TRBV9 and J usage is TRBJ2-1, with TRBD2 matching 14 bases. This CDR3 is 16 amino acids long. Germline V gives CDR1 SGDLS, CDR2 YYNGEE. The trim removed 3 bases at V and 4 bases at J, leaving 3 bases unmatched. The CDR3 loop reads CASSAGTSGGYNEQFF. The DNA of the CDR3 is TGTGCCAGCAGCGCGGGGACTAGCGGGGGTTACAATGAGCAGTTCTTC.

This chain uses TRBV9 with TRBJ1-1; TRBD1 matches 9 bases. The CDR3 loop spans 13 amino acids. V shed 0 bases and J 9 bases; nucleotides not matched to a gene: 3. Germline V gives CDR1 SGDLS, CDR2 YYNGEE. CDR3: CASSVEQGAKAFF. The CDR3 coding sequence is TGTGCCAGCAGCGTAGAACAGGGGGCAAAAGCTTTCTTT.

This rearrangement joins TRBV9 to TRBJ2-5; no definite D call. The germline V and J ends were trimmed by 0 bases and 0 bases, with 9 bases remaining between them. CDR1 is SGDLS and CDR2 is YYNGEE in the germline V gene. This CDR3 is 15 amino acids long. CDR3: CASSVGPGHQETQYF. The CDR3 DNA is TGTGCCAGCAGCGTAGGCCCAGGCCACCAAGAGACCCAGTACTTC.

The chain is built from TRBV27 and TRBJ1-5, with 7 bases matching TRBD1. The trim removed 4 bases at V and 3 bases at J, leaving 6 bases unmatched. This CDR3 is 15 amino acids long. The germline V gene encodes CDR1 MNHEY and CDR2 SMNVEV (reference sequence). CDR3 residues: CASSSWTGTNQPQHF. For the CDR3, the DNA is TGTGCCAGCAGTTCGTGGACAGGAACCAATCAGCCCCAGCATTTT.

The V call is TRBV9, the J call TRBJ2-7; D call uncertain. Germline V gives CDR1 SGDLS, CDR2 YYNGEE. V was shortened by 4 bases and J by 0 bases, with 14 bases between the two germline ends. The CDR3 contains 15 residues. The CDR3 region is CASSPSFSSSYEQYF. CDR3 sequence (DNA): TGTGCCAGCAGCCCGTCCTTCAGCAGCTCCTACGAGCAGTACTTC. Full variable domain (rest looked up from reference TRBV9 and TRBJ2-7): DSGVTQTPKHLITATGQRVTLRCSPRSGDLSVYWYQQSLDQGLQFLIQYYNGEERAKGNILERFSAQQFPDLHSELNLSSLELGDSALYFCASSPSFSSSYEQYFGPGTRLTVT.

The chain uses TRBV30 and TRBJ1-4; D gene unclear. The CDR3 loop spans 11 amino acids. V was clipped by 5 bases and J by 8 bases, with 9 bases between them. Germline V lookup: CDR1 GTSNPN, CDR2 SVGIG (reference sequence). The CDR3: CAWGWGEKLFF. The DNA of the CDR3 is TGTGCCTGGGGGTGGGGAGAAAAACTGTTTTTT.

The J gene is TRBJ2-5, the V gene TRBV30; 15 bases are shared with TRBD2. Germline CDR1 and CDR2: GTSNPN and SVGIG (reference sequence). After removal of 3 bases from V and 2 bases from J, the junction contained 4 bases not matched to a gene. CDR3 length equals 16 residues. CDR3 sequence: CAWSKGLAGGQETQYF. The CDR3 region has the DNA TGTGCCTGGAGCAAGGGACTAGCGGGGGGTCAAGAGACCCAGTACTTC. Full variable domain (rest looked up from reference TRBV30 and TRBJ2-5): SQTIHQWPATLVQPVGSPLSLECTVEGTSNPNLYWYRQAAGRGLQLLFYSVGIGQISSEVPQNLSASRPQDRQFILSSKKLLLSDSGFYLCAWSKGLAGGQETQYFGPGTRLLVL.

The chain uses TRBV21-1 and TRBJ1-3; the tabulated D call, TRBD1, remains unverified against the DNA. TRBV21-1 is noted as a pseudogene. This CDR3 comprises 15 residues. For the CDR3, the DNA is TGTGCCAGCAGCAAAGTCGGCAGGGCAGGAAACACCATATATTTT. It specifies CASSKVGRAGNTIYF.

The chain employs TRBV19 and TRBJ1-2; tentative D call: TRBD1 (5 bases). With 6 bases removed from V and 5 bases from J, the gap between germline ends came to 25 bases. The germline V gene has CDR1 LNHDA and CDR2 SQIVND (reference sequence). This CDR3 is 17 amino acids long. CDR3 region: CASREGSGLGIRYGYTF. CDR3 in DNA: TGTGCCAGTAGAGAGGGGTCTGGACTTGGAATCCGATATGGCTACACCTTC.

V usage is TRBV18 and J usage is TRBJ2-1; no clear D gene. V lost 1 base to trimming and J lost 6 bases, with 10 bases between them. Germline CDR1 is KGHSH and CDR2 is LQKENI. This CDR3 contains 14 residues. The CDR3: CASSPRAIRNEQFF. The CDR3 nucleotides are TGTGCCAGCTCACCACGAGCCATCCGCAATGAGCAGTTCTTC.

The chain joins TRBV5-4 to TRBJ2-7; no firm D call. Trimming left V 2 bases short and J 0 bases short, with 3 bases between. Looked up from germline, CDR1 is SGHNT and CDR2 is YYREEE (reference sequence). There are 12 residues in the CDR3. The chain's CDR3 is CASSLSSYEQYF. The CDR3, as DNA: TGTGCCAGCAGCTTAAGCTCCTACGAGCAGTACTTC.